This TCR beta chain was sequenced for a study of T cells in Graves' hyperthyroidism and ophthalmopathy (dated 2019 in TCRdb). About the study as a whole: Peripheral blood was collected at initial diagnosis, before any treatment. To identify distinguishing TCR V-J signatures, a discovery cohort of about 95 patients was used, comprising 43 with Graves' ophthalmopathy and under 60 with stable Graves' hyperthyroidism. Whether ophthalmopathy could be predicted prospectively was tested in an independent validation cohort made up of 18 to 20 hyperthyroidism patients plus 17 patients who later progressed to ophthalmopathy. The 85 to 100 discovery patients were randomly split 7:3 into training and test sets. Thyroid tissue and blood T-cell repertoires from more than 5 Graves' hyperthyroidism patients were also compared in the study. Once sampling was done, hyperthyroidism patients were given methimazole at a starting dose of 30 mg daily, whereas ophthalmopathy patients were given high-dose intravenous methylprednisolone. The paper reports TCR Vbeta CDR3 sequencing of some 140 peripheral blood samples: under 45 ophthalmopathy, under 85 hyperthyroidism and around 17 progressor patients. The investigation overall reported the following: A model built on a 13 V-J signature distinguished ophthalmopathy from stable hyperthyroidism, reaching around 88% sensitivity and about 81% specificity in cross-validation and 80%/75% in testing. No statistical method was used to fix the sample size in advance, and group allocation was not hidden from the investigators. Blood samples also contained most of the expanded thyroid clonotypes (frequency above 0.001), which suggests that blood repertoires may reflect thyroid immune responses. In validation, the model predicted progression to ophthalmopathy with roughly 66% sensitivity and around 72% specificity, a median of approximately 6.7 months before onset.

TCR beta CDR3 regions were amplified from RNA transcripts. For the first round of RT-PCR on the TCR CDR3, the HTBI primer set was used together with the Qiagen OneStep RT-PCR kit. The libraries were constructed in a second round of multiplex PCR and then size-selected and purified. Sequencing of the libraries was done on an Illumina HiSeq2000 using paired-end 100 bp reads. Under the source paper's analysis protocol: SOAPnuke was used to process the raw data, removing reads that contained adapters or uncalled bases, had a mean Phred below 15, or lacked an exact match to the constant primer or identifier. COPE v1.2.5 was used to merge the high-quality paired reads, and each unique nucleotide sequence was defined as a clonotype. MiTCR v1.1 was used to align the clonotypes against IMGT TRBV, TRBD and TRBJ reference segments. Analysis was restricted to V-J combinations with a frequency above 0.0001, which covered approximately 99% of repertoires. A TCS score was defined as the ratio between F50 (clonal expansion) and ExV (chaos), using BLOSUM62-based TCRdist between CDR3 peptides within each V-J. Welch's t-statistics and random forest reduced approximately 520 V-J features to about 13, which were used in a naive Bayes classifier (R e1071). In TCRdb, the public reads were trimmed at Q25 with fastp and aligned with MiXCR, with productive beta chains retained. Entries are consolidated by CDR3 protein sequence, retaining the most common genes and DNA. TCRdb's processing, not the study's, gives the V and J calls here. Recorded for this sample are approximately 630,000 distinct CDR3 sequences; under 20% of them occurred a single time. Of the sample, over 3.5% falls within the top ten clones.

The table lists this clonotype with many counts. The antigen it recognizes is unknown. No base-level quality is on record; no much larger clone is a single base apart. V was cut back by 5 bases and J by 1 base, leaving a gap of 6 bases between them. Spanning cysteine to phenylalanine, the CDR3 consists of 13 amino acids. Only the CDR3 DNA is retained, 39 bases long and in frame from the first base. Sequences MNHEY (CDR1) and SMNVEV (CDR2) are obtained from the germline V gene (reference sequence). Graves' hyperthyroidism was defined as stable when no progression to ophthalmopathy occurred over 18 months of follow-up. Hyperthyroidism patients were newly diagnosed, had a disease duration of under 2 months, and were aged 18 to 65 years. The study excluded patients with uncontrolled infections, other autoimmune diseases, pregnancy or lactation. Clinical symptoms, serum thyroxine and TRAb, thyroid ultrasound, and orbital computed tomography formed the basis for the diagnoses. PBMCs were isolated from about 9 ml of fresh peripheral blood by Ficoll-Paque density gradient centrifugation. Trizol reagent was used to extract total RNA, and RNA quality was then checked on an Agilent 2100 Bioanalyzer.

This receptor was taken from a woman under 40 with Graves' hyperthyroidism. The sequenced sample consisted of blood. In this chain, TRBV27 is recombined with TRBJ1-5, with the D gene call left open. The nucleotide sequence reads as follows: TGTGCCAGCAGTCAATGGAGCAATCAGCCCCAGCATTTT. This encodes CASSQWSNQPQHF.